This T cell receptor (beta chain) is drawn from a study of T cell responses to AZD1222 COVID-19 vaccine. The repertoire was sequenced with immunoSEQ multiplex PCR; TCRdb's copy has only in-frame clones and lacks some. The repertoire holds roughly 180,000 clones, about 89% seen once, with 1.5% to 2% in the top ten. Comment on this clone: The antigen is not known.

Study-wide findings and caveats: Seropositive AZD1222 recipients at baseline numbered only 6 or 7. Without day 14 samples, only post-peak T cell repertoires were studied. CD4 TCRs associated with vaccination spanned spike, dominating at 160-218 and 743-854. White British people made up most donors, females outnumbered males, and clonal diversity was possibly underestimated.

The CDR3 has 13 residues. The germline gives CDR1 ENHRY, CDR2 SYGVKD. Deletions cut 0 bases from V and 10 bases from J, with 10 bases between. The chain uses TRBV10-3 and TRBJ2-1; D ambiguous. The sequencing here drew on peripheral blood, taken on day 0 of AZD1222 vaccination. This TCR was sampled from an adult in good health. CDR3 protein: CAISESAYTEQFF. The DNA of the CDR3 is TGTGCCATCAGTGAGTCGGCCTATACGGAGCAGTTCTTC.